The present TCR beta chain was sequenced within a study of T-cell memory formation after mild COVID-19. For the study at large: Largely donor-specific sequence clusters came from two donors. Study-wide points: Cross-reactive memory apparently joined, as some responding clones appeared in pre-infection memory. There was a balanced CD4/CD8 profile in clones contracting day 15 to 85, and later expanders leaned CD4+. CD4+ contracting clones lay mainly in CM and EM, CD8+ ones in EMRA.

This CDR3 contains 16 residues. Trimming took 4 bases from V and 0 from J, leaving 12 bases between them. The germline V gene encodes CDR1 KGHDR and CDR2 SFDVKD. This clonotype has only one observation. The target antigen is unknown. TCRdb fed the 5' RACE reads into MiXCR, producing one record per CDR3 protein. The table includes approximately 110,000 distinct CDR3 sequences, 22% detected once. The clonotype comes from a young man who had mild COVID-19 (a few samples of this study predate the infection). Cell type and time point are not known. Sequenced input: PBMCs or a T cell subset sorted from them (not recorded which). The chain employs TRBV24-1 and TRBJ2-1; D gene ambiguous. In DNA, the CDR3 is TGTGCCACCAGTGACCCCTCCTCGAGCTCCTACAATGAGCAGTTCTTC. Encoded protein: CATSDPSSSSYNEQFF.